One TCR beta chain is described in this entry. The antigen it recognizes is unknown. Base qualities are not recorded, but no much larger clone differs from it by a single base. Collaborating institutions collected whole blood in K2EDTA tubes following their own protocols. For TCRbeta analysis, collaborators shipped samples in one of three forms: frozen whole blood, isolated PBMCs, or DNA extracted from either of those sample types. TCRbeta CDR3 regions were amplified from genomic DNA using the immunoSEQ Assay, a bias-controlled multiplex PCR. Turning to the authors' computational methods: Nucleated cell counts per sample were estimated from amplification of reference gene primers within the assay. Sequence reads were collapsed and filtered to measure the absolute abundance of every unique TCRbeta CDR3 rearrangement. Productive Simpson clonality was computed per sample as the square root of Simpson's diversity index over productive rearrangements. As stored in TCRdb, this immuneACCESS dataset retains in-frame rearrangements with V and J assigned. A fraction of the clones does not appear; measured against another copy, unresolved V genes explain less than half of the discrepancy, and the remainder lacks a known reason. The V and J calls and the clone size are those of that table, but D and trimming were determined from the DNA. For this sample there are some 230,000 clones; 65% to 90% appear just once. The ten largest clonotypes hold around 7% of the sample.

CDR1 is given as KGHDR and CDR2 as SFDVKD, both from the germline V gene. Inclusive of the bounding cysteine and phenylalanine, the CDR3 is 13 residues long. Only the CDR3 region is kept as DNA, spanning 39 bases read in frame from base 1. Cut back by 2 bases and 5 bases, the V and J ends lie 8 bases apart. These data come from a study of blood T cell repertoires in COVID-19 (dated by TCRdb to 2018 to 2021). For the wider study: The collaborator samples originated in the United States, Italy and Spain and spanned the acute and convalescent phases of COVID-19. The material from the prospective study consisted of cDNA or gDNA derived from T cells, B-cell-depleted T cells, or PBMCs. The dataset comprised deeply sampled blood TCRbeta repertoires from subjects exposed to, actively infected with, or recovered from COVID-19. The repertoires were made available in a free public database intended to serve as a resource for research on the immune response to SARS-CoV-2. Samples were obtained from the ongoing ImmuneRACE study (first 160 participants) and from over 1,000 subjects provided by 6 global collaborators. A de-identified subject ID, COVID-19 status, age in years and sex were almost always included in the sample metadata. Where HLA class I and class II types were available, the types were taken from metadata supplied by the sample provider, not from assay-based typing. Broader findings and caveats from the paper: How much clinical and demographic metadata was included differed by source and by participant, and the metadata was provided uncurated.

The specimen was peripheral blood. The chain employs TRBV24-1 and TRBJ2-5; too little of a D gene remains to name it. This TCR derives from a woman aged 45-65 years with acute or convalescent COVID-19. In nucleotide form, the sequence is TGTGCCACCAGTGATTCCGGGTTGGAGACCCAGTACTTC. This gives the protein CATSDSGLETQYF.